The rows below give T cell receptor beta chains drawn from one sample of a study of memory CD4+ T cells and cytomegalovirus serostatus. TCRdb's copy holds only in-frame clones and misses some; the assay was immunoSEQ multiplex PCR. The data show over 35,000 clones, approximately 78% seen once. The sequencing sample was made of memory CD4+ T cells from blood. These receptors were taken from an adult in good health and CMV-seronegative. Both conserved end residues are trimmed from each CDR3.

j_call	v_call	cdr3_aa
TRBJ2-1	TRBV30	AWSVRLNEQF
TRBJ2-3	TRBV2	ASRLLAGGTDTQY
TRBJ1-1	TRBV5-6	ASSLAPGNTEAF
TRBJ2-1	TRBV29-1	SVVGWSGGNEQF
TRBJ2-3	TRBV7-3	ASSRSGGSTDTQY
TRBJ2-7	TRBV4-1	ASSQEPGYYEQY
TRBJ2-1	TRBV9	ASSAELAGGNNEQF
TRBJ1-5	TRBV28	ASSPDGVPRPKPQH
TRBJ2-2	TRBV4-3	ASSRSAGGVFGGELF
TRBJ2-3	TRBV6-4	ASSDHFSVADTQY
TRBJ1-1	TRBV30	AWRQPNTEAF
TRBJ1-2	TRBV5-1	ASSSLGHDDGYT
TRBJ1-1	TRBV7-2	ASSLAGLRNTEAF
TRBJ2-1	TRBV5-1	ASSFDRPPYNEQF
TRBJ2-5	TRBV4-2	ASSPRQLAGGQETQY
TRBJ1-3	TRBV5-4	ASSFYGVGNTIY
TRBJ2-5	TRBV4-1	ASSPKALGLSQETQY
TRBJ1-1	TRBV2	ASSLQGAYNEAF
TRBJ2-3	TRBV5-1	ASSLVYSGDRTDTQY
TRBJ1-2	TRBV7-2	ASSSLGLSGYT
TRBJ2-4	TRBV19	ASNPKLSTGIAKNIQY
TRBJ1-1	TRBV28	ASSLSLRVGRAF
TRBJ2-2	TRBV29-1	SAPGGAAGELF
TRBJ1-4	TRBV14	ASSRQGLNEKLF
TRBJ2-7	TRBV28	ASSPGWVREQY
TRBJ2-5	TRBV15	ATSRDRSVETQY
TRBJ1-5	TRBV7-8	ASSLGRSNQPQH
TRBJ2-6	TRBV7-3	ASSLDSGANVLT
TRBJ2-1	TRBV5-5	ASSREGYEQF
TRBJ1-1	TRBV18	ASSPRAGGAGNTEAF
TRBJ2-2	TRBV11-2	ASSFGAGTGELF
TRBJ1-5	TRBV7-2	ASSPNSNQPQH
TRBJ1-2	TRBV6-1	ASSVDRGYENYGYT
TRBJ1-2	TRBV7-9	ASSRRTGGDYGYT
TRBJ1-2	TRBV28	ASSPAGLANYGYT
TRBJ1-2	TRBV4-1	ASSQALRGRGDGYT
TRBJ2-7	TRBV5-6	ASSRTSGGHEQY
TRBJ2-3	TRBV13	ASSSLAWRGDPGDTQY
TRBJ2-7	TRBV19	ASSGGQGVREQY
TRBJ1-1	TRBV29-1	SLVAGPFANTEAF